These 5 T cell receptor beta chains were sequenced from one sample in a study of cytomegalovirus exposure and HLA in healthy donors. Use of 60 Vbeta and 13 Jbeta primers characterized the PCR. Sequenced by immunoSEQ multiplex PCR; TCRdb stores in-frame clones only, minus some. The sample has 110,000 to 150,000 clones, approximately 84% seen once. The sequencing input was PBMCs. The source of these receptors is a woman in her thirties or forties in good health and CMV-seronegative.

Here the CDR3 reads CASTGTGNYGYTF. The DNA for the CDR3 is TGTGCCAGTACGGGGACAGGGAACTATGGCTACACCTTC. The chain employs TRBV19 and TRBJ1-2; 9 bases are a match to TRBD1. The CDR3 is 13 amino acids. Looked up from germline, CDR1 is LNHDA and CDR2 is SQIVND (reference sequence). V gave up 7 bases and J gave up 2 bases; unmatched junction bases: 2.

The chain carries TRBV7-9 and TRBJ1-1; tentative D call: TRBD1 (6 bases). Per germline, CDR1 SEHNR and CDR2 FQNEAQ (reference sequence). The CDR3 consists of 13 residues. V lost 6 bases and J lost 4, with 12 bases in between. The DNA of the CDR3 is TGTGCCAGCAGACAGGCAGGGGTCACTGAAGCTTTCTTT. Translation: CASRQAGVTEAFF.

This clone was counted a few times. The chain employs TRBV7-9 and TRBJ2-1; D is undetermined. Trimming cost V 2 bases and J 10 bases, with 6 bases left between them. Germline V lookup: CDR1 SEHNR, CDR2 FQNEAQ (reference sequence). The CDR3 spans 11 residues. CDR3 DNA sequence: TGTGCCAGCAGCTTACAGGCCGAGCAGTTCTTC. Protein: CASSLQAEQFF.

The chain employs TRBV11-2 and TRBJ2-7; 11 bases are shared with TRBD1. The CDR3 runs 15 residues. Germline V lookup: CDR1 SGHAT, CDR2 FQNNGV. V dropped 6 bases and J dropped 6; count of bases not matched to a gene: 10. This chain's CDR3 is CASSLSGQGAFEQYF. The DNA for the CDR3 is TGTGCCAGCAGTTTAAGCGGACAGGGGGCATTCGAGCAGTACTTC. Full variable domain (remainder filled in from reference TRBV11-2 and TRBJ2-7): EAGVAQSPRYKIIEKRQSVAFWCNPISGHATLYWYQQILGQGPKLLIQFQNNGVVDDSQLPKDRFSAERLKGVDSTLKIQPAKLEDSAVYLCASSLSGQGAFEQYFGPGTRLTVT.

The chain recombines TRBV19 with TRBJ1-4; the match to TRBD1 covers 11 bases. Losses at the gene ends were 5 bases for V and 2 bases for J; bases not matched to a gene: 7. The CDR3 covers 17 residues. Germline loops: CDR1 LNHDA, CDR2 SQIVND (reference sequence). As DNA, the CDR3 is TGTGCCAGTAGTTTCCGGACAGGGGGCACCACTAATGAAAAACTGTTTTTT. Its translation: CASSFRTGGTTNEKLFF.